The 7 T cell receptor beta chains below were found in one sample sequenced in a study of blood T cell repertoires in COVID-19. The method was immunoSEQ multiplex PCR; TCRdb's version includes in-frame clones alone and lacks a portion of them. Of 410,000 or so clones listed, roughly 90% are singletons. Specimen: peripheral blood. The receptors here all came from a middle-aged woman with COVID-19, enrolled during active disease.

With respect to this clone: Other DNA variants within this sample encode the same CDR3. This chain joins TRBV11-3 and TRBJ1-4; unclear D gene. V was cut by 6 bases and J by 8 bases, with 13 bases left in between. CDR1 and CDR2 (germline): SGHNT, YENEEA. CDR3 length: 13 amino acids. This CDR3 reads CASSRTRGEKLFF. The DNA of the CDR3 is TGTGCCAGCAGTCGTACCCGCGGAGAAAAACTGTTTTTT. Filled out from reference TRBV11-3 and TRBJ1-4, the complete variable domain reads EAGVVQSPRYKIIEKKQPVAFWCNPISGHNTLYWYLQNLGQGPELLIRYENEEAVDDSQLPKDRFSAERLKGVDSTLKIQPAELGDSAVYLCASSRTRGEKLFFGSGTQLSVL.

The V call is TRBV2, the J call TRBJ2-5; TRBD2 matches 12 bases. V lost 4 bases to trimming and J lost 8 bases; unmatched junction nucleotides: 5. The germline V gene has CDR1 SNHLY and CDR2 FYNNEI. The CDR3 length is 14 residues. CDR3 sequence reads: CASSGRTSGTTQYF. Written as DNA, the CDR3 is TGTGCCAGCAGTGGTAGGACTAGCGGGACAACCCAGTACTTC.

J is TRBJ2-3 and V is TRBV24-1; D is perhaps TRBD1 (5 bases). CDR3 length equals 13 residues. The ends were cut back, 7 bases at V and 7 bases at J, with 14 bases in the middle. Germline loops: CDR1 KGHDR, CDR2 SFDVKD. CDR3 bases: TGTGCCACCAGCGAAGGGGCAGCCTATACGCAGTATTTT. Its translation is CATSEGAAYTQYF.

V gene TRBV7-9 combines with J gene TRBJ1-1; D is unresolved. Germline assignment: CDR1 SEHNR and CDR2 FQNEAQ (reference sequence). The CDR3 sequence is 11 residues long. Trimming removed 7 bases from V and 7 bases from J, with 10 bases in between. CDR3 DNA: TGTGCCAGCACCCTAGGAGTTGAAGCTTTCTTT. This gives the protein CASTLGVEAFF.

Only a few counts were recorded for this clone. The genes are TRBV28 and TRBJ1-5; 9 bases align to TRBD1. V shed 3 bases and J 3 bases; nucleotides not matched to a gene: 15. Germline V gene sequence: CDR1 MDHEN, CDR2 SYDVKM. This CDR3 is 19 amino acids long. As DNA, the CDR3 is TGTGCCAGCAGTTTGTTTCTAGGAACAGGGGGCCTAAACAATCAGCCCCAGCATTTT. Its protein product is CASSLFLGTGGLNNQPQHF.

The chain employs TRBV9 and TRBJ1-1; TRBD1 matches 7 bases. CDR1 SGDLS and CDR2 YYNGEE come from the germline V gene. The CDR3 covers 15 residues. V lost 1 base, J lost 4 bases, and 7 bases stayed unmatched. This chain's CDR3 is CASSVLGGGRTEAFF. For the CDR3, the DNA is TGTGCCAGCAGCGTATTAGGGGGCGGTCGCACTGAAGCTTTCTTT.

This clone was observed a single time. This chain links TRBV24-1 with TRBJ2-7; weak D call: TRBD1 (5 bases). Per the germline V gene, CDR1 is KGHDR and CDR2 is SFDVKD. Trimming stripped 2 bases from V and 4 bases from J, with 11 bases between. This CDR3 has 14 residues. The CDR3 DNA reads TGTGCCACCAGTGATTCTCGACAGACTTACGAGCAGTACTTC. Its translation is CATSDSRQTYEQYF.